A selection of T cell receptor beta chains follows, all from one sample in a study of T cells in Graves' hyperthyroidism and ophthalmopathy. TCRdb used MiXCR to reprocess the multiplex PCR reads, holding one entry per CDR3 protein. The sample records under 350,000 distinct CDR3 sequences, 18% being singletons. Sequencing used blood. These TCRs come from a woman between 45 and 60 years old with Graves' hyperthyroidism. Each CDR3 is given with its conserved first and last residue. D genes are given only for firm matches. The size field is filled for only some rows; it gives once, few, many or a size class.

d_gene	j_gene	abundance	v_gene	CDR3aa	CDR3nt
NA	TRBJ2-3	many	TRBV28	CASPAPGRSTDTQYF	TGTGCCAGCCCCGCTCCCGGCCGGAGCACAGATACGCAGTATTTT
NA	TRBJ1-2	many	TRBV3-1	CASSPGINYGYTF	TGTGCCAGCAGCCCCGGGATAAACTATGGCTACACCTTC
NA	TRBJ2-4	few	TRBV5-1	CASSFDQNIQYF	TGCGCCAGCAGCTTTGACCAAAACATTCAGTACTTC
NA	TRBJ2-1	many	TRBV5-1	CASSSDGSSYNEQFF	TGCGCCAGCAGCTCCGACGGGAGCTCCTACAATGAGCAGTTCTTC
NA	TRBJ1-2	many	TRBV12-3/TRBV12-4	CASSLGGQGYGYTF	TGTGCCAGCAGTTTGGGGGGACAAGGCTATGGCTACACCTTC
NA	TRBJ2-5	NA	TRBV6-9	CASSRKGSETQYF	TGTGCCAGCAGTAGAAAAGGCTCAGAGACCCAGTACTTC
NA	TRBJ1-3	few	TRBV6-1	CASSTTRSGNTIYF	TGTGCCAGCAGTACAACACGTTCTGGAAACACCATATATTTT
TRBD1	TRBJ1-5	few	TRBV20-1	CSATRDRGSNQPQHF	TGCAGTGCTACCCGGGACAGGGGATCTAATCAGCCCCAGCATTTT
TRBD1	TRBJ1-1	few	TRBV5-1	CASSTSTGGNTEAFF	TGCGCCAGCAGCACATCCACAGGGGGCAACACTGAAGCTTTCTTT
NA	TRBJ1-4	NA	TRBV7-9	CASSLAVGEKLFF	TGTGCCAGCAGCCTGGCAGTTGGCGAAAAACTGTTTTTT
TRBD1	TRBJ2-1	many	TRBV27	CASSLSRQGPNEQFF	TGTGCCAGCAGTTTATCTCGACAGGGGCCCAATGAGCAGTTCTTC
NA	TRBJ2-2	NA	TRBV20-1	CSAVSELNTGELFF	TGCAGTGCAGTCTCGGAATTGAACACCGGGGAGCTGTTTTTT
NA	TRBJ2-1	NA	TRBV29-1	CSARSLRYNEQFF	TGCAGCGCTAGGAGCCTAAGATACAATGAGCAGTTCTTC
NA	TRBJ1-5	NA	TRBV6-1	CASSESSYQPQHF	TGTGCCAGCAGTGAAAGCAGTTATCAGCCCCAGCATTTT
NA	TRBJ1-6	few	TRBV7-8	CASSDPGGMRNSPLHF	TGTGCCAGCAGCGACCCGGGGGGGATGCGAAATTCACCCCTCCACTTT